These 8 T cell receptor beta chains came from one sample sequenced in a study of blood T cells in healthy people across ages. A J-beta primer mix and a sample-barcoded 5' primer were used in a second PCR of about 7 to 11 cycles. One entry per CDR3 protein, called by TCRdb with MiXCR from the 5' RACE reads. The table includes hundreds of thousands of distinct CDR3 sequences, roughly half detected once. Sequencing was carried out using blood. Every receptor here comes from a woman of 80 years or more in good health.

The chain recombines TRBV20-1 with TRBJ1-2, with D uncertain. V lost 8 bases and J 6 bases, leaving 19 bases between the germline ends. The CDR3 loop spans 13 amino acids. In germline, CDR1 is DFQATT, CDR2 SNEGSKA (reference sequence). CDR3 in DNA: TGCAGTAACCGCAGAAGTGATCGAGATGGCTACACCTTC. Protein: CSNRRSDRDGYTF.

The chain is built from TRBV6-5 and TRBJ2-1; tentatively, D is TRBD2 (5 bases). The CDR3 consists of 16 residues. Germline loops: CDR1 MNHEY, CDR2 SVGAGI. Deletions cut 0 bases from V and 10 bases from J, with 19 bases between. The DNA for the CDR3 is TGTGCCAGCAGTTACTCGGGCAGCGGCTCCGCAATAGAGCAGTTCTTC. Protein sequence: CASSYSGSGSAIEQFF.

This rearrangement joins TRBV28 to TRBJ2-5; D may be TRBD1 (6 bases). Germline CDR1 reads MDHEN; CDR2 reads SYDVKM. The CDR3 has 15 amino acids. V dropped 3 bases and J dropped 3 bases, with 14 bases sitting between them. The CDR3 DNA is TGTGCCAGCAGTTTCTCTGGCACAGGGAAAGAGACCCAGTACTTC. It encodes CASSFSGTGKETQYF.

The sample holds many counts of this clonotype. The chain recombines TRBV29-1 with TRBJ2-1, with TRBD2 matching over 13 bases. CDR3 size: 15 residues. Germline-derived CDR1 and CDR2 are SQVTM and ANQGSEA. Germline trimming cut 5 bases from V and 7 bases from J; bases unmatched to any gene: 8. The chain's CDR3 is CSVPRTSGSSNEQFF. For the CDR3, the DNA is TGCAGCGTTCCTCGGACTAGCGGGAGTTCGAATGAGCAGTTCTTC.

Concerning this clonotype: This sequence may be a read error, since a much larger clone differs from it by one base. The CDR3 nucleotides read TGTGCCAGCAGTTACCGGGACGAGCAGGGGCAGTACTTC. Protein: CASSYRDEQGQYF. The chain joins TRBV27 to TRBJ2-4; the D gene is possibly TRBD1 (6 bases). This CDR3 is 13 amino acids long. In germline, CDR1 is MNHEY, CDR2 SMNVEV (reference sequence). Trimming stripped 4 bases from V and 13 bases from J, with 17 bases between.

With respect to this clonotype: This may be a read error, as it is one base from a much larger clone. This chain links TRBV25-1 with TRBJ2-4; a possible D gene is TRBD1 (6 bases). CDR1 is MGHDK, CDR2 SYGVNS, per germline. The CDR3 sequence is 16 residues long. The V end lost 2 bases, the J end lost 2 bases, and 13 bases lay between the germline ends. CDR3 amino acids: CASSEEGTSTKNIQYF. The DNA of the CDR3 is TGTGCCAGCAGTGAAGAAGGGACAAGTACCAAAAACATTCAGTACTTC.

Turning to this clonotype: A much larger clone lies one base from this, so it may be a read error. This sequence joins TRBV27 and TRBJ2-5; no clear D. Germline CDR1 MNHEY, CDR2 SMNVEV (reference sequence). This CDR3 spans 14 amino acids. The V gene lost 4 bases and the J gene lost 1 base, with 10 bases spanning the gap. CDR3 loop: CASSSVQRQETQYF. DNA for the CDR3: TGTGCCAGCAGTTCGGTTCAGCGCCAAGAGACCCAGTACTTC.

Remarks on this clonotype: A junction boundary mismatches the germline segment, possibly from a read error. This chain uses TRBV6-1 with TRBJ1-2, with TRBD1 matching over 7 bases. CDR1 and CDR2 (germline): MNHNS, SASEGT. There are 15 residues in the CDR3. This chain's CDR3 is CASTRTTGINYSYTF. CDR3 DNA sequence: TGTGCCAGCACTCGAACGACAGGGATAAACTATAGCTACACCTTC.